A selection of T cell receptor beta chains follows, all from one sample in a study of PD-L1 blockade in urothelial cancer. Clones were read by immunoSEQ multiplex PCR, and TCRdb kept only the in-frame ones, dropping some. Of approximately 52,000 clones in the sample, 65% to 90% were seen once. Sequenced material: PBMCs, taken around atezolizumab (anti-PD-L1) treatment. Receptors were obtained from a man between 65 and 85 years old with urothelial cancer. CDR3s include the opening cysteine and the closing phenylalanine or tryptophan. D genes are given only for firm matches. Expanded clones get a size class; other rows say once, few or many, or leave the size out.

j_gene: TRBJ2-7; abundance: .; v_gene: TRBV7-8; d_gene: TRBD2; CDR3nt: TGTGCCAGCAGCTTAGTTGCGGGAGCTCGCGAGCAGTACTTC; CDR3aa: CASSLVAGAREQYF
j_gene: TRBJ2-2; abundance: .; v_gene: TRBV27; d_gene: TRBD2; CDR3nt: TGTGCCAGCAGTCGACTAGCGGGAGGCGACACCGGGGAGCTGTTTTTT; CDR3aa: CASSRLAGGDTGELFF
j_gene: TRBJ2-1; abundance: .; v_gene: TRBV6-1; d_gene: TRBD2; CDR3nt: TGTGCCAGCAGTGAAGGCGCTAGCGGGAGGAATGAGCAGTTCTTC; CDR3aa: CASSEGASGRNEQFF
j_gene: TRBJ2-3; abundance: .; v_gene: TRBV6-5; d_gene: .; CDR3nt: TGTGCCAGCAGTGGCCTACTGGCGAGGGAAGCGTATTTT; CDR3aa: CASSGLLAREAYF
j_gene: TRBJ2-3; abundance: .; v_gene: TRBV4-2; d_gene: .; CDR3nt: TGTGCCAGCAGCCAAGAGGGTACGGGGAGTAGATACGCGTATTTT; CDR3aa: CASSQEGTGSRYAYF
j_gene: TRBJ1-2; abundance: .; v_gene: TRBV15; d_gene: .; CDR3nt: TGTGCCACCAGCAGAGATGCAGGGGAAGAAAGCTACACCTTC; CDR3aa: CATSRDAGEESYTF
j_gene: TRBJ1-3; abundance: .; v_gene: TRBV4-1; d_gene: .; CDR3nt: TGCGCCAGCAGCCAAGATCCGCAGGGCTCTGGAAACACCATATATTTT; CDR3aa: CASSQDPQGSGNTIYF
j_gene: TRBJ2-5; abundance: .; v_gene: TRBV5-4; d_gene: TRBD1; CDR3nt: TGTGCCAGCAGCTTCACCGAGACAGGGGTAGAGACCCAGTACTTC; CDR3aa: CASSFTETGVETQYF
j_gene: TRBJ2-7; abundance: .; v_gene: TRBV9; d_gene: .; CDR3nt: TGTGCCAGCAGCGCCAGGGACTCCTTCTACGAGCAGTACTTC; CDR3aa: CASSARDSFYEQYF
j_gene: TRBJ2-7; abundance: .; v_gene: TRBV28; d_gene: TRBD2; CDR3nt: TGTGCCAGCAGTGGAGGGGGACTAGCGGGTTACGAGCAGTACTTC; CDR3aa: CASSGGGLAGYEQYF
j_gene: TRBJ2-3; abundance: .; v_gene: TRBV18; d_gene: .; CDR3nt: TGTGCCAGCTCACCCGGACAGAGATACGCGTATTTT; CDR3aa: CASSPGQRYAYF
j_gene: TRBJ2-3; abundance: .; v_gene: TRBV7-8; d_gene: .; CDR3nt: TGTGCCAGCAGCTTAGGGGCAGGGGCAGTCCGTTTGGGCGCGTATTTT; CDR3aa: CASSLGAGAVRLGAYF
j_gene: TRBJ1-2; abundance: .; v_gene: TRBV2; d_gene: .; CDR3nt: TGTGCCAGCAGTGGCTCTGACAGGTCCTATGGCTACACCTTC; CDR3aa: CASSGSDRSYGYTF
j_gene: TRBJ2-2; abundance: .; v_gene: TRBV30; d_gene: .; CDR3nt: TGTGCCTGGCGTGCCCCTAGTTTTACCGGGGAGCTGTTTTTT; CDR3aa: CAWRAPSFTGELFF
j_gene: TRBJ2-2; abundance: .; v_gene: TRBV28; d_gene: .; CDR3nt: TGTGCCAGCAGTTTCTCGGGAGCTGGCACCGGGGAGCTGTTTTTT; CDR3aa: CASSFSGAGTGELFF
j_gene: TRBJ2-2; abundance: .; v_gene: TRBV7-9; d_gene: .; CDR3nt: TGTGCCAGCAGCCCCCGGAACACCGGGGAGCTGTTTTTT; CDR3aa: CASSPRNTGELFF
j_gene: TRBJ2-2; abundance: few; v_gene: TRBV9; d_gene: .; CDR3nt: TGTGCCAGCAGCGTAGATGGTAGCGGCTCTAACACCGGGGAGCTGTTTTTT; CDR3aa: CASSVDGSGSNTGELFF
j_gene: TRBJ2-2; abundance: few; v_gene: TRBV7-9; d_gene: TRBD2; CDR3nt: TGTGCCAGCAGCTCCCAGCGGGAGATTATTGGCGGGGAGCTGTTTTTT; CDR3aa: CASSSQREIIGGELFF
j_gene: TRBJ2-7; abundance: many; v_gene: TRBV28; d_gene: .; CDR3nt: TGTGCCAGCAGGAGCCCGGGGGGCGGCGCCTACGAGCAGTACTTC; CDR3aa: CASRSPGGGAYEQYF
j_gene: TRBJ1-1; abundance: few; v_gene: TRBV9; d_gene: .; CDR3nt: TGTGCCAGTTGCCGTGGCTTGAACACTGAAGCTTTCTTT; CDR3aa: CASCRGLNTEAFF
j_gene: TRBJ1-1; abundance: .; v_gene: TRBV5-5; d_gene: TRBD1; CDR3nt: TGTGCCAGCAGCTTCACAGGGGCCACTGAAGCTTTCTTT; CDR3aa: CASSFTGATEAFF
j_gene: TRBJ1-2; abundance: .; v_gene: TRBV19; d_gene: TRBD1; CDR3nt: TGTGCCAGTAGTATCATGGGACAGACTAACTATGGCTACACCTTC; CDR3aa: CASSIMGQTNYGYTF
j_gene: TRBJ1-1; abundance: .; v_gene: TRBV18; d_gene: .; CDR3nt: TGTGCCAGCTCACCCGAGACGGGAAACACTGAAGCTTTCTTT; CDR3aa: CASSPETGNTEAFF
j_gene: TRBJ1-4; abundance: .; v_gene: TRBV19; d_gene: .; CDR3nt: TGTGCCAGTAGTAGGGCCAGGGGTCCTAATGAAAAACTGTTTTTT; CDR3aa: CASSRARGPNEKLFF
j_gene: TRBJ2-1; abundance: .; v_gene: TRBV30; d_gene: TRBD2; CDR3nt: TGTGCCTTCGGGACTAGTTACAATGAGCAGTTCTTC; CDR3aa: CAFGTSYNEQFF
j_gene: TRBJ2-3; abundance: .; v_gene: TRBV5-8; d_gene: TRBD2; CDR3nt: TGTGCCAGCAGCACCATAGCGGGAGGGGTCGGCACGCAGTATTTT; CDR3aa: CASSTIAGGVGTQYF
j_gene: TRBJ1-5; abundance: many; v_gene: TRBV19; d_gene: TRBD1; CDR3nt: TGTGCCAGTAGGGGGACAGGTAATCAGCCCCAGCATTTT; CDR3aa: CASRGTGNQPQHF
j_gene: TRBJ2-7; abundance: .; v_gene: TRBV4-1; d_gene: TRBD1; CDR3nt: TGCGCCAGCAGCCAAGGAAGGGGGCATACCTACGAGCAGTACTTC; CDR3aa: CASSQGRGHTYEQYF
j_gene: TRBJ2-4; abundance: .; v_gene: TRBV15; d_gene: TRBD1; CDR3nt: TGTGCCACCAGCAGAGATATTGGGACAGGGGACATTCAGTACTTC; CDR3aa: CATSRDIGTGDIQYF
j_gene: TRBJ1-2; abundance: few; v_gene: TRBV2; d_gene: TRBD1; CDR3nt: TGTGCCAGCCGAGACAGGGACCGTAACTATGGCTACACCTTC; CDR3aa: CASRDRDRNYGYTF
j_gene: TRBJ2-5; abundance: .; v_gene: TRBV7-9; d_gene: .; CDR3nt: TGTGCCAGCAGCTTAGCAGGGCAGGGCGGTGAGACCCAGTACTTC; CDR3aa: CASSLAGQGGETQYF
j_gene: TRBJ1-1; abundance: once; v_gene: TRBV6-5; d_gene: .; CDR3nt: TGTGCCAGCAGATCCATTGGGGCAGCCACTGAAGCTTTCTTT; CDR3aa: CASRSIGAATEAFF
j_gene: TRBJ2-7; abundance: .; v_gene: TRBV6-1; d_gene: TRBD2; CDR3nt: TGTGCCAGCAGTGCCTCCGGGACTAGCGGGCCGTCCTCCTACGAGCAGTACTTC; CDR3aa: CASSASGTSGPSSYEQYF
j_gene: TRBJ2-7; abundance: .; v_gene: TRBV28; d_gene: .; CDR3nt: TGTGCCAGCAGTTCCCTGGCAGGGTCTTCCGAGCAGTACTTC; CDR3aa: CASSSLAGSSEQYF
j_gene: TRBJ2-7; abundance: .; v_gene: TRBV27; d_gene: .; CDR3nt: TGTGCCAGCAGTTTATCCGGCGGGGACGAGCAGTACTTC; CDR3aa: CASSLSGGDEQYF
j_gene: TRBJ2-5; abundance: .; v_gene: TRBV5-1; d_gene: TRBD1; CDR3nt: TGCGCCAGCACCCAGGGACAGGGGGAGACCCAGTACTTC; CDR3aa: CASTQGQGETQYF
j_gene: TRBJ2-3; abundance: .; v_gene: TRBV28; d_gene: TRBD1; CDR3nt: TGTGCCAGCGTACAGGGGCAAGCAGGGACGCAGTATTTT; CDR3aa: CASVQGQAGTQYF
j_gene: TRBJ2-5; abundance: .; v_gene: TRBV4-2; d_gene: TRBD2; CDR3nt: TGTGCCAGCAGCTCCGGGACTAGCGGGCAAGAGACCCAGTACTTC; CDR3aa: CASSSGTSGQETQYF
j_gene: TRBJ2-3; abundance: .; v_gene: TRBV7-3; d_gene: TRBD1; CDR3nt: TGTGCCAGCAGTCAGGACAGGCTTAGCACAGATACGCAGTATTTT; CDR3aa: CASSQDRLSTDTQYF
j_gene: TRBJ2-1; abundance: .; v_gene: TRBV7-2; d_gene: .; CDR3nt: TGTGCCAGCATCCTTCTTCGACAGAGCTCCTACAATGAGCAGTTCTTC; CDR3aa: CASILLRQSSYNEQFF
j_gene: TRBJ2-3; abundance: .; v_gene: TRBV19; d_gene: TRBD1; CDR3nt: TGTGCCAGTAGTATCACGCAGACAGGGTATTCAGCAGATACGCAGTATTTT; CDR3aa: CASSITQTGYSADTQYF
j_gene: TRBJ1-4; abundance: .; v_gene: TRBV29-1; d_gene: TRBD1; CDR3nt: TGCAGCGTTGATCCCGGGACAGGGGATAATGAAAAACTGTTTTTT; CDR3aa: CSVDPGTGDNEKLFF
j_gene: TRBJ2-5; abundance: few; v_gene: TRBV5-1; d_gene: .; CDR3nt: TGCGCCAGCAGCTTGGCTAGCACTACCGCCCAAGAGACCCAGTACTTC; CDR3aa: CASSLASTTAQETQYF
j_gene: TRBJ2-7; abundance: .; v_gene: TRBV5-1; d_gene: TRBD2; CDR3nt: TGCGCCAGCAGCTTGGTCTCTAGCGGGAGCTCCCACTACGAGCAGTACTTC; CDR3aa: CASSLVSSGSSHYEQYF
j_gene: TRBJ2-7; abundance: .; v_gene: TRBV29-1; d_gene: TRBD2; CDR3nt: TGCAGCGTTAGGACTAGCTCCGAGCAGTACTTC; CDR3aa: CSVRTSSEQYF
j_gene: TRBJ2-1; abundance: once; v_gene: TRBV27; d_gene: TRBD2; CDR3nt: TGTGCCAGCAGTTCGACTAGCGGGAGGACCTACAATGAGCAGTTCTTC; CDR3aa: CASSSTSGRTYNEQFF
j_gene: TRBJ2-7; abundance: .; v_gene: TRBV4-1; d_gene: .; CDR3nt: TGCGCCAGCAGCCAAGGGTTTAGCGGAAGAGGCTACGAGCAGTACTTC; CDR3aa: CASSQGFSGRGYEQYF
j_gene: TRBJ1-2; abundance: .; v_gene: TRBV5-1; d_gene: .; CDR3nt: TGCGCCAGCAGCTTGACCGGGACAACTAAGAACTATGGCTACACCTTC; CDR3aa: CASSLTGTTKNYGYTF